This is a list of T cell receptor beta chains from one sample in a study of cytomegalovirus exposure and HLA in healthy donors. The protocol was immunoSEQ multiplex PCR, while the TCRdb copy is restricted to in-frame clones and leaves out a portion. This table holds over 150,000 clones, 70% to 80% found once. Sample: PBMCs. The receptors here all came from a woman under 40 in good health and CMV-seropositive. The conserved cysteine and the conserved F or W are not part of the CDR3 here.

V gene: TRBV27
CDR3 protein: ASSFPTGWDYGYT

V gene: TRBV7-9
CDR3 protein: SSSPSTEQY

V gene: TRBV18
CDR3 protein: ASSPTSLRKTDTQY

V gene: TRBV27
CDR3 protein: ASSPNRGTGPNYGYT

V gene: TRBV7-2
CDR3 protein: ASSGRTSGRGSDTQY

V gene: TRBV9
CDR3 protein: ASSAGTSGRGGSYNEQF

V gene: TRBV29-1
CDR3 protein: SVAGGGKETEAF

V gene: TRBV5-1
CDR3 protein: ASSFGGAGETQY

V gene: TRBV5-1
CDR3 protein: ASSGGLVPLGETQY

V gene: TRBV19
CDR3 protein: ASGPRTGLNSNQPQH

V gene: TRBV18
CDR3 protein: ASSPGTGVTYEQY

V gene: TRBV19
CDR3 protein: ASMGSHPGVNEQF

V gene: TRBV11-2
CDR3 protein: ASSRQGSGNTIY

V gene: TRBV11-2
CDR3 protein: ASSLVLAGGGGLEQY

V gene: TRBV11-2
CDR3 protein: ASSFPPSGGSTGELF

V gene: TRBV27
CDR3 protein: ASSLGGRTTDTQY

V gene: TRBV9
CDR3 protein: ASSVEGSTGNYEQF

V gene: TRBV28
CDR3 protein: ASSPIPGTGDNEQF

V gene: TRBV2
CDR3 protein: ASSQTLSGELF

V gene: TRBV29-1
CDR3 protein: STLHPPSTEAF

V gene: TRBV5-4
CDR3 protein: ASSLEWETHNEQF

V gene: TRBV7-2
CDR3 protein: ASSRAGLLGQAQH

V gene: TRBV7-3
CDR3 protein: ASSRGPGELF

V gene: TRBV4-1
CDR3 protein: ASSPSAGGPAGEQY

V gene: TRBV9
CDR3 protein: ASSLGLAGGPNHEQY

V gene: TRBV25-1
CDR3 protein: ASSRDRAFEKLF

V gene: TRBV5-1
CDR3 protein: ARHAGGDTGELF

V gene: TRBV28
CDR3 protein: ASSFWDRRFYGYT

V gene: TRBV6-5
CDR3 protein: ASSFDRDRGTEAF

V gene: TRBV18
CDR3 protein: ASSLGLAQETQY

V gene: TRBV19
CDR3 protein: ASSPLGQGVREQF

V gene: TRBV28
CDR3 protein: ASSTDSWVSGAHEQY

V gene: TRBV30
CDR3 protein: AWSVFSGTVSGERSYNEQF